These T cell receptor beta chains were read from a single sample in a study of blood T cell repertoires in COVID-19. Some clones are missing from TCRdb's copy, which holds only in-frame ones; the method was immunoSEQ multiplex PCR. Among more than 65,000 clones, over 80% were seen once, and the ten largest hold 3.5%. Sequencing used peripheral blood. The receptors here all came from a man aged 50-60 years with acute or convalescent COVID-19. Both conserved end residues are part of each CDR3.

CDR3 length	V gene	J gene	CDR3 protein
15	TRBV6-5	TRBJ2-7	CASRGDSGSSYEQYF
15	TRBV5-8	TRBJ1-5	CASSKGTDSNQPQHF
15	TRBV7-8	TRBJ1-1	CASSLGTGENTEAFF
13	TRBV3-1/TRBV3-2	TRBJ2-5	CASSLLGQETQYF
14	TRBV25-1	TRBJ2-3	CASSVSGSTDTQYF
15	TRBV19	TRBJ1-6	CASTPRAGMDSPLHF
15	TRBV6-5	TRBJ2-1	CASRGDRAPHNEQFF
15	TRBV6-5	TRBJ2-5	CASSQWQGRLGTQYF
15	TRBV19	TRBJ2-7	CASSMGGTGAIEQYF
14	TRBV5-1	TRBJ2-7	CASSSGSYTYEQYF
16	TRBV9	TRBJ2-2	CASSIRLAGNTGELFF
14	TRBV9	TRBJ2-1	CASSEKGLGDEQFF
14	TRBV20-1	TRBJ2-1	CSASGAGGRNEQFF
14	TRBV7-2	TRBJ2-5	CASSPGLAEETQYF
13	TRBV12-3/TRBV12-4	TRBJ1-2	CASSLGRENGYTF
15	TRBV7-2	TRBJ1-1	CASSPRRLTETEAFF
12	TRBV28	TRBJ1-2	CASSLGQYGYTF
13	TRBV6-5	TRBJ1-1	CASSGHRGAEAFF
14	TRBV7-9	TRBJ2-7	CASSLASIFHEQYF
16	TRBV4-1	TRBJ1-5	CASSPVWGRSNQPQHF
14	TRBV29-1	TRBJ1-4	CSVLPGQTNEKLFF
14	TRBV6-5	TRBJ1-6	CASSYSYPVDLLHF
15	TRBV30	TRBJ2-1	CAWSGKGLAGGVGFF
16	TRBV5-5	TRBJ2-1	CASSLGLAGSDNEQFF
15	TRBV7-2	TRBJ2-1	CASSLAGLTNNEQFF
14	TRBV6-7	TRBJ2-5	CASSLGGGKETQYF
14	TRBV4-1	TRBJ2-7	CASSQSEQGYEQYF
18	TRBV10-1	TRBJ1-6	CATPPLARAGGSNSPLHF
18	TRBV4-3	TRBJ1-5	CASSQDYQGAYSNQPQHF
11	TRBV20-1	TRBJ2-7	CSARQAYEQYF
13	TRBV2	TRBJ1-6	CASSEEAGSPLHF
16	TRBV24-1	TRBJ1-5	CATSDPGQGNDQPQHF
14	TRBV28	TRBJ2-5	CASSTGQGEETQYF
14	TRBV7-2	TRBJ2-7	CASSLASGAYEQYF
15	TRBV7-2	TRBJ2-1	CASSLVLAGDNEQFF
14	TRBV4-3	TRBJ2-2	CASSHTRSTGELFF
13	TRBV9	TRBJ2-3	CASSKSGTDTQYF
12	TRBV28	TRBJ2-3	CASSLGRATQYF
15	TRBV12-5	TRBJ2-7	CASGLTGTPDGEQYF
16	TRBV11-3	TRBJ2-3	CASSPSGSASTDTQYF
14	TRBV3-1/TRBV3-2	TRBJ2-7	CASSGGQVTYEQYF
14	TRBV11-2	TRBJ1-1	CASSSMDRVVEAFF
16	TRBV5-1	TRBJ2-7	CASSPETGTSPNEQYF
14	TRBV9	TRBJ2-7	CASSEQGWGSEQYF
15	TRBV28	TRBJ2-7	CASSFGTSGSYEQYF
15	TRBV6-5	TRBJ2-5	CASSDRWEGKETQYF
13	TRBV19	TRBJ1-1	CATAQGLNTEAFF
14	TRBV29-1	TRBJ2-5	CSVDLGSGEETQYF
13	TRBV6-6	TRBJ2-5	CASRRAWGETQYF